This T cell receptor (beta chain) was recorded in a study of vaccination and CD4 T cells after COVID-19 (dated by TCRdb to the early 2020s). Regarding the complete study: Convalescent patients had a positive SARS-CoV-2 result on nasal swab PCR, and of these patients, several had mild disease and one had severe disease. The convalescent cohort comprised six males and four females, including two Hispanic individuals, seven Caucasians, two Asians and one multiracial person. Participants got two doses of the Pfizer-BioNTech BNT162b2 vaccine (n=8) or two doses of the Moderna mRNA-1273 vaccine (n=2). Post-COVID blood samples from convalescent patients were collected a median of approximately 100 days after diagnosis, with a range of roughly 30 to 170 days. Post-vaccine blood samples were obtained a median of around 67 days after the second vaccine dose, with a range of about 12 to 241 days. For stimulating the cultures, overlapping spike peptide pools were used, derived from SARS-CoV-2 as well as from the common cold coronaviruses HCoV-NL63, HCoV-OC43 and HCoV-229E. In control cultures, a CEFX viral epitope pool was used as positive control, an HIV-1 Nef peptide pool was used as negative control, or no peptide was added. In around nine COVID-19 convalescent patients and a handful of infection-naive healthy vaccine recipients, the spike-specific CD4+ TCR repertoire before mRNA vaccination was compared with the repertoire after mRNA vaccination. Overall study results and their limits: Of the vaccine-specific clones found in convalescent patients, nearly all (304 of 307) were mono-reactive for SARS-CoV-2 spike instead of being cross-reactive with common cold coronaviruses. The median number of SARS-CoV-2-reactive clonotypes rose from around 20 after infection to approximately 41 after vaccination, but the change was not significant. Relatively few convalescent patients were included in the study, and early timepoints after natural infection were not analyzed. In convalescent patients, a median around 85% of post-vaccine SARS-CoV-2-reactive clones were detected only after vaccination, and vaccine-specific priming was suggested by this finding.

Library creation used PCR. At the Johns Hopkins FTIC core, DNA from the cultured CD4+ T cells underwent TCR sequencing with the Oncomine TCR Beta short-read assay. Genomic DNA was extracted from the cultured CD4+ T cells with the QIAamp micro DNA kit. Oncomine TCR Beta libraries made from cultured CD4+ T cells were pooled using unique dual indexes and sequenced on an Illumina iSeq 100. Per the source publication's procedure: Non-productive sequences were filtered out, and CDR3s that did not start with C, did not end with F or W, or were shorter than 7 amino acids were discarded. Antigen-specific clonotypes were identified with the MANAFEST web application by comparing peptide-stimulated wells with reference and other culture wells. To be called positive, a clone needed an FDR below 0.05, an odds ratio above 5, and a productive frequency above 0.1% in at least two of three replicate wells. Clonotypes that were significantly expanded in both SARS-CoV-2 spike wells and at least one common cold coronavirus spike condition were defined as cross-reactive. Using R version 3.6.1, CDR3 homology was evaluated through Levenshtein distances (stringdist) along with unrooted phylogenetic trees (ape). In-frame beta chains were kept once TCRdb had trimmed the public reads at Q25 with fastp and called clones with MiXCR. For every CDR3 protein sequence, its rows merge into one entry that carries the most common genes and DNA. The V and J calls here are based on TCRdb, not the publication. A total of about 13,000 distinct CDR3 sequences appear in this sample, over 40% of them only once. The leading ten clones occupy roughly 9% of the sample.

Reading the label with the study, this specimen's treatment or condition is: approximately 9-day PBMC culture with coronavirus spike peptide pools or control peptides (ViraFEST assay). To expand antigen-specific T cells with peptide pools and then pick out the expanded clonotypes through TCR sequencing, the study relied on the ViraFEST assay. The convalescent patients' positive SARS-CoV-2 PCR tests were from March to December 2020, which was before the Alpha, Beta and Delta variants emerged in the United States. Some 2 million PBMCs per well were cultured in IMDM with roughly 5% human AB serum and approximately 9.8 IU/ml IL-2, plus 10 ug/ml peptide pools. Half of the culture medium was replaced with fresh IL-2-containing medium on days 3 and 7. CD4+ T cells were isolated after approximately 10 days of culture through negative selection using the EasySep CD4+ T cell isolation kit. Ficoll-Paque Plus gradient centrifugation was used to isolate PBMCs from whole blood, and the isolated PBMCs were then either used fresh or cryopreserved at -140C. Culture conditions were generally each tested in triplicate wells.

This clonotype has more than one count but fewer than ten. No antigen is known for it. No base-level quality is on record; no much larger clone is a single base apart. The sample consisted of CD4+ T cells from blood, cultured in vitro. The sequence was collected from a human donor who had recovered from COVID-19.

DNA sequence: TGCAGTGCTAATCGACAGGGAATAGATAGCAATCAGCCCCAGCATTTT. The encoded protein is CSANRQGIDSNQPQHF. The V and J genes are TRBV20-1 and TRBJ1-5; TRBD1 agrees with 7 junctional bases. Its CDR3 holds 16 amino acids, cysteine through phenylalanine. CDR3 DNA is the only sequence kept; it has 48 bases, read in frame from the first base. The germline V gene (reference sequence) specifies DFQATT as CDR1 and SNEGSKA as CDR2. Trimming takes 4 bases off V and 0 bases off J; junction bases not matched to a gene: 9.